A single sample gave rise to the 16 T cell receptor beta chains below, sequenced in a study of T cell responses to AZD1222 COVID-19 vaccine. Sequencing used immunoSEQ multiplex PCR; TCRdb keeps in-frame clones, though not all of them. Altogether some 170,000 clones are present, roughly 92% being singletons, with the ten largest covering over 1.5%. This specimen consisted of peripheral blood, obtained 28 days after the second AZD1222 dose. The receptors originated from an adult who received the AZD1222 COVID-19 vaccine.

The J gene is TRBJ2-7, the V gene TRBV27, with 7 bases lining up with TRBD1. Germline V gene data show CDR1 as MNHEY and CDR2 as SMNVEV (reference sequence). This CDR3 is 13 amino acids long. J lost 4 bases, V lost 5 bases, and 5 bases had no gene match. The CDR3 loop is CASSQGTAYEQYF. In nucleotides, the CDR3 is TGTGCCAGCAGTCAAGGGACAGCTTACGAGCAGTACTTC.

This sequence joins TRBV12-3 or TRBV12-4 and TRBJ1-1; 7 bases match TRBD1. V was clipped by 6 bases and J by 5 bases; unmatched bases: 6. This CDR3 is built from 13 residues. The CDR3 here is CASSQNRGTEAFF. For the CDR3, the DNA is TGTGCCAGCAGCCAAAACAGGGGAACTGAAGCTTTCTTT.

The chain carries TRBV27 and TRBJ1-1; 8 bases fit TRBD1. The CDR3 length is 14 residues. With V trimmed by 4 bases and J by 4 bases, 5 bases remained unmatched. Per germline, CDR1 MNHEY and CDR2 SMNVEV (reference sequence). CDR3 amino acids: CASSWSDRGTEAFF. CDR3 nucleotide sequence: TGTGCCAGCAGTTGGTCAGACAGGGGCACTGAAGCTTTCTTT.

V usage is TRBV5-6 and J usage is TRBJ2-1; TRBD1 aligns across 9 bases. The V gene end was trimmed by 4 bases and the J gene end by 7 bases; junction bases not matched to a gene: 9. This CDR3 region has 15 residues. Germline CDR1 SGHDT, CDR2 YYEEEE. The CDR3 protein is CASSHTGTGNNEQFF. As DNA, the CDR3 is TGTGCCAGCAGCCACACCGGGACAGGGAATAATGAGCAGTTCTTC.

The gene calls are TRBV2 and TRBJ1-4, with TRBD1 identical over 7 bases. This CDR3 has 15 residues. CDR1 is SNHLY and CDR2 is FYNNEI in the germline V gene. The V and J ends lost 8 bases and 6 bases, in that order; junction bases with no gene match: 12. For the CDR3, the DNA is TGTGCCAGCCAGTGGGGGGCAGGGGGTTATGAAAAACTGTTTTTT. It encodes CASQWGAGGYEKLFF.

This clone came up once. The V and J genes are TRBV19 and TRBJ1-1; TRBD1 aligns across 9 bases. The trim removed 5 bases at V and 0 bases at J, leaving 7 bases unmatched. Germline assignment: CDR1 LNHDA and CDR2 SQIVND (reference sequence). This CDR3 is 16 amino acids long. The CDR3 loop reads CASSAPTGGMNTEAFF. CDR3 DNA sequence: TGTGCCAGTAGTGCCCCCACAGGGGGCATGAACACTGAAGCTTTCTTT. Complete variable domain (other parts from reference TRBV19 and TRBJ1-1): DGGITQSPKYLFRKEGQNVTLSCEQNLNHDAMYWYRQDPGQGLRLIYYSQIVNDFQKGDIAEGYSVSREKKESFPLTVTSAQKNPTAFYLCASSAPTGGMNTEAFFGQGTRLTVV.

This chain connects TRBV29-1 to TRBJ1-1, with no clear D. The CDR3 is 14 residues long. CDR1 and CDR2 (germline): SQVTM, ANQGSEA. The V end was cut by 3 bases, the J end by 4 bases, with 15 bases between. The CDR3 sequence: CSVEIGQRGTEAFF. The CDR3 nucleotides are TGCAGCGTTGAGATAGGGCAGCGGGGCACTGAAGCTTTCTTT.

This clone has a single count. The chain employs TRBV11-2 and TRBJ1-4, with D perhaps TRBD1 (5 bases). From germline, CDR1 is SGHAT and CDR2 FQNNGV. The CDR3 is 16 amino acids. Trimming shortened V by 1 base and J by 0 bases, and 9 bases separated the two germline ends. The CDR3 DNA follows: TGTGCCAGCAGCTTAGTTCAGGGTGCAACTAATGAAAAACTGTTTTTT. Translated: CASSLVQGATNEKLFF.

This sequence joins TRBV10-2 and TRBJ2-1; no reliable D call. The V end lost 6 bases, the J end lost 0 bases, and 9 bases lay between the germline ends. The CDR3 has 14 amino acids. CDR1 is WSHSY and CDR2 is SAAADI in the germline V gene. CDR3 nucleotides: TGCGCCAGCAGCGGGCTGAGCTCCTACAATGAGCAGTTCTTC. Its translation: CASSGLSSYNEQFF.

This rearrangement joins TRBV29-1 to TRBJ1-1; TRBD1 agrees at 11 bases. This CDR3 spans 13 amino acids. Germline trimming cut 6 bases from V and 1 base from J; bases unmatched to any gene: 1. Germline loops: CDR1 SQVTM, CDR2 ANQGSEA. The CDR3 here is CSVGTGGNTEAFF. The CDR3 region has the DNA TGCAGCGTGGGGACAGGGGGGAACACTGAAGCTTTCTTT. Full variable domain (rest looked up from reference TRBV29-1 and TRBJ1-1): SAVISQKPSRDICQRGTSLTIQCQVDSQVTMMFWYRQQPGQSLTLIATANQGSEATYESGFVIDKFPISRPNLTFSTLTVSNMSPEDSSIYLCSVGTGGNTEAFFGQGTRLTVV.

V and J are TRBV7-6 and TRBJ1-3; D not certain. This CDR3 spans 16 amino acids. The V end lost 0 bases, the J end lost 0 bases, and 9 bases lay between the germline ends. CDR1 is SGHVS and CDR2 is FNYEAQ in the germline V gene. The CDR3 bases are TGTGCCAGCAGCTTAGCGACGGCCAGCTCTGGAAACACCATATATTTT. Protein sequence: CASSLATASSGNTIYF.

The V call is TRBV5-4, the J call TRBJ1-6; no reliable D call. With 0 bases removed from V and 7 bases from J, the gap between germline ends came to 11 bases. Germline V lookup: CDR1 SGHNT, CDR2 YYREEE (reference sequence). The CDR3 runs 15 residues. The CDR3 region is CASSLGAVGNSPLHF. CDR3 nucleotides: TGTGCCAGCAGCTTGGGGGCGGTCGGAAATTCACCCCTCCACTTT.

The CDR3 DNA follows: TGTGCCAGCTCACCATCTGGTGGAGGTAATGAAAAACTGTTTTTT. Protein product: CASSPSGGGNEKLFF. The V and J genes are TRBV18 and TRBJ1-4; D not resolved. The ends were cut back, 2 bases at V and 4 bases at J, with 11 bases in the middle. Germline loops: CDR1 KGHSH, CDR2 LQKENI. This CDR3 spans 15 amino acids.

CDR3 sequence reads: CASSPRTGYNEQFF. DNA for the CDR3: TGTGCCAGCAGCCCCCGGACAGGATACAATGAGCAGTTCTTC. V and J are TRBV9 and TRBJ2-1; 7 bases are shared with TRBD1. Germline CDR1 is SGDLS and CDR2 is YYNGEE. J lost 4 bases, V lost 4 bases, and 5 bases had no gene match. The CDR3 covers 14 residues.

This sequence joins TRBV6-4 and TRBJ2-2, with D possibly being TRBD2 (5 bases). Germline assignment: CDR1 MRHNA and CDR2 SNTAGT. The V end lost 8 bases, the J end lost 7 bases, and 14 bases lay between the germline ends. The length of the CDR3 is 13 residues. This CDR3 reads CASRRTERGELFF. CDR3 nucleotide sequence: TGTGCCAGCCGCCGGACTGAGCGCGGGGAGCTGTTTTTT.

V usage is TRBV3-1 (or the pseudogene TRBV3-2) and J usage is TRBJ1-5; no definite D call. The germline gives CDR1 LGHDT, CDR2 YNNKEL (reference sequence). This CDR3 comprises 15 residues. Trimming pared 1 base from V and 6 bases from J, leaving 13 bases between. The DNA for the CDR3 is TGTGCCAGCAGCCAAGGGCTCCCCGGCAGTCAGCCCCAGCATTTT. Its translation is CASSQGLPGSQPQHF.